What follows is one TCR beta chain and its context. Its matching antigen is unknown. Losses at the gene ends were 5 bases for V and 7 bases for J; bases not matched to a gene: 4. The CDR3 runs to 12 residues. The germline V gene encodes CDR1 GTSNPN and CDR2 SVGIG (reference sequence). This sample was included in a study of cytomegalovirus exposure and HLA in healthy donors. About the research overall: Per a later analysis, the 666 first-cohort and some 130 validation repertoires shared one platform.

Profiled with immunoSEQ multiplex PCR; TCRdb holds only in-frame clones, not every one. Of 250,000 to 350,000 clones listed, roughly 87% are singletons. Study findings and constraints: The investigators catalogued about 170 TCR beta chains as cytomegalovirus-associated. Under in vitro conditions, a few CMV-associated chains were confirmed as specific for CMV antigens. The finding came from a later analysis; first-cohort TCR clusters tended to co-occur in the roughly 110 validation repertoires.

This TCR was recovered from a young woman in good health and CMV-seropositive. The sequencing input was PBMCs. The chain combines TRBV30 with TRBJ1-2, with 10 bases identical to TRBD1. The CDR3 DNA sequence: TGTGCCTGGGACAGGGGGCGGGGTGGCTACACCTTC. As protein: CAWDRGRGGYTF.